This TCR beta chain is from a study of T cell changes during pregnancy in multiple sclerosis. Produced via immunoSEQ multiplex PCR; TCRdb's table is partial and in-frame only. Altogether 20,000 to 25,000 clones are present, just under 95% being singletons, with the ten largest covering over 6%. The count of this clone is one. The CDR3 is 15 amino acids. Germline-derived CDR1 and CDR2 are SEHNR and FQNEAQ (reference sequence). The V segment lost 5 bases and the J segment 2 bases; nucleotides outside the gene matches: 7. The V call is TRBV7-9, the J call TRBJ2-7, with TRBD1 matching over 9 bases. The clonotype originates from a female donor with multiple sclerosis, enrolled in a pregnancy study. Material: CD8+ T cells from peripheral blood mononuclear cells, obtained in the third trimester of pregnancy. CDR3 loop: CASSPGTGRPYEQYF. CDR3 bases: TGTGCCAGCAGCCCCGGGACAGGGCGGCCCTACGAGCAGTACTTC.